The 22 T cell receptor beta chains below all came from one sample that was sequenced in a study of cytomegalovirus exposure and HLA in healthy donors. 60 Vbeta and 13 Jbeta primers were used in PCR. TCRdb keeps only in-frame clones here, not all; method: immunoSEQ multiplex PCR. The table lists approximately 150,000 clones, 80% of them singletons. Input material: PBMCs. These receptors originate from a woman aged 40 to 49 in good health and CMV-seronegative.

In its sample, this clone was seen a few times. The chain couples TRBV4-3 to TRBJ2-2; 9 nucleotides match TRBD1. V was pared by 0 bases and J by 4 bases, with 12 bases of the junction left unmatched. Germline V gives CDR1 LGHNA, CDR2 YSLEER. The CDR3 is 19 amino acids. This CDR3 is CASSQDLETGGGRTGELFF. DNA for the CDR3: TGCGCCAGCAGCCAAGATTTGGAAACAGGGGGCGGTCGCACCGGGGAGCTGTTTTTT.

The chain joins TRBV6-1 to TRBJ1-3; TRBD1 might be the D (5 bases). V lost 5 bases and J lost 3, with 11 bases in between. CDR1 is MNHNS and CDR2 is SASEGT in the germline V gene. The length of the CDR3 is 14 residues. The CDR3 is CASSSRQGGNTIYF. The CDR3 coding sequence is TGTGCCAGCAGTTCCAGGCAGGGTGGAAACACCATATATTTT.

The chain combines TRBV2 with TRBJ2-6; the D is unclear. The CDR3 extends over 15 amino acids. Germline CDR1 SNHLY, CDR2 FYNNEI. The germline V and J ends were trimmed by 6 bases and 0 bases, with 9 bases remaining between them. For the CDR3, the DNA is TGTGCCAGCAGCCTAAGAAGCTCTGGGGCCAACGTCCTGACTTTC. Translating it yields CASSLRSSGANVLTF.

V is TRBV5-5 and J is TRBJ2-7, with TRBD1 matching over 7 bases. Germline values: CDR1 SGHKS, CDR2 YYEKEE (reference sequence). The CDR3 is 14 residues long. Germline trimming cut 0 bases from V and 3 bases from J; bases unmatched to any gene: 3. CDR3 amino acids: CASSLGQGRYEQYF. CDR3 sequence (DNA): TGTGCCAGCAGCTTGGGACAGGGACGCTACGAGCAGTACTTC.

Only one count was recorded for this clone. The chain employs TRBV19 and TRBJ2-2; 9 bases line up with TRBD2. Unmatched junction bases numbered 4, after V lost 6 bases and J lost 2 bases. The CDR3 has 15 residues. Germline CDR1 and CDR2: LNHDA and SQIVND (reference sequence). In DNA, the CDR3 is TGTGCCAGTAGAGTTCTAGCGGGAAACACCGGGGAGCTGTTTTTT. It is translated as CASRVLAGNTGELFF.

The count of this clone is one. The rearrangement joins TRBV29-1 to TRBJ2-3; 15 bases fit TRBD2. The germline V gene encodes CDR1 SQVTM and CDR2 ANQGSEA. This CDR3 is built from 17 residues. V trimming: 5 bases; J trimming: 6 bases; junction bases outside the gene matches: 12. Written as DNA, the CDR3 is TGCAGCGTTCTGGGACTAGCGGGGGGTGCTAGACGGGATACGCAGTATTTT. This codes for CSVLGLAGGARRDTQYF.

The chain carries TRBV6-6 and TRBJ2-5; D call uncertain. The CDR3 is 12 amino acids. Germline assignment: CDR1 MNHNY and CDR2 SVGAGI (reference sequence). V was trimmed by 4 bases and J by 4 bases, leaving 7 bases between them. The CDR3 region has the DNA TGTGCCAGCAGTTCTACAGCAGAGACCCAGTACTTC. Amino acids: CASSSTAETQYF.

V gene TRBV7-2 combines with J gene TRBJ2-3; 7 bases line up with TRBD1. Trimming removed 0 bases from V and 3 bases from J; junction bases left unmatched: 3. The CDR3 spans 15 residues. Per the germline V gene, CDR1 is SGHTA and CDR2 is FQGNSA. CDR3 DNA: TGTGCCAGCAGCTTAGCGGGACAGACGACAGATACGCAGTATTTT. Encoded protein: CASSLAGQTTDTQYF.

The chain carries TRBV11-2 and TRBJ1-4; D ambiguous. Deletions cut 3 bases from V and 4 bases from J, with 15 bases between. Germline CDR1 is SGHAT and CDR2 is FQNNGV. The CDR3 consists of 16 residues. The DNA of the CDR3 is TGTGCCAGCAGCTTTTTAGGTCCGCGGGGTAATGAAAAACTGTTTTTT. Translating gives CASSFLGPRGNEKLFF.

This clone came up once. The chain joins TRBV7-2 to TRBJ1-4; perhaps TRBD1 as D (5 bases). The CDR3 length is 13 residues. Germline assignment: CDR1 SGHTA and CDR2 FQGNSA. The CDR3 region is CASGGGVGEKLFF. The CDR3, as DNA: TGTGCGAGCGGGGGGGGAGTAGGTGAAAAACTGTTTTTT.

V is TRBV11-2 and J is TRBJ1-1; D possibly corresponds to TRBD1 (5 bases). CDR1 SGHAT and CDR2 FQNNGV come from the germline V gene. The CDR3 consists of 14 residues. V dropped 1 base and J dropped 3 bases, with 9 bases sitting between them. CDR3 protein: CASSLVAGDTEAFF. The CDR3 DNA sequence: TGTGCCAGCAGCTTAGTCGCGGGGGACACTGAAGCTTTCTTT.

This chain links TRBV6-1 with TRBJ2-7, with D hard to call. Germline-derived CDR1 and CDR2 are MNHNS and SASEGT. V was cut by 2 bases and J by 6 bases, with 14 bases left in between. CDR3 length: 14 residues. CDR3 DNA sequence: TGTGCCAGCAGTGAAAGTGTTGGGCTTAGCGAGCAGTACTTC. It is translated as CASSESVGLSEQYF.

The rearrangement uses TRBV6-1 and TRBJ2-5; tentative D call: TRBD2 (6 bases). CDR1 and CDR2 from the germline V gene are MNHNS and SASEGT. V was clipped by 1 base and J by 5 bases, with 14 bases between them. The CDR3 runs to 15 residues. The CDR3 loop reads CASSEEDLRGETQYF. In nucleotides, the CDR3 is TGTGCCAGCAGTGAAGAGGACCTCCGGGGGGAGACCCAGTACTTC.

V and J are TRBV7-2 and TRBJ1-1; 7 bases map to TRBD1. The trim removed 1 base at V and 5 bases at J, leaving 10 bases unmatched. This CDR3 region has 16 residues. Germline-derived CDR1 and CDR2 are SGHTA and FQGNSA. The CDR3 nucleotides are TGTGCCAGCAGCTTAGTTGCGCCGACAGGGCCGACTGAAGCTTTCTTT. It encodes CASSLVAPTGPTEAFF.

This rearrangement joins TRBV21-1 to TRBJ1-1; the table's D call TRBD1 went unverified against the DNA. TRBV21-1 is a listed pseudogene. This CDR3 is 16 amino acids long. The CDR3 here is CASSDRDRGLGTEAFF. The CDR3 nucleotides read TGTGCCAGCAGCGACCGGGATAGGGGGTTGGGCACTGAAGCTTTCTTT.

This clone was detected only once. This chain connects TRBV19 to TRBJ1-2; 10 bases match TRBD1. The CDR3 length is 16 residues. J was trimmed by 1 base and V by 4 bases; bases with no gene match: 6. Germline V gene lookup returns CDR1 LNHDA and CDR2 SQIVND (reference sequence). Here the CDR3 reads CASSTPRTGGNYGYTF. The CDR3 nucleotides read TGTGCCAGTAGTACCCCTCGGACAGGGGGTAACTATGGCTACACCTTC.

This chain links TRBV12-5 with TRBJ1-2, with a possible D match to TRBD1 (6 bases). From germline, CDR1 is LGHNT and CDR2 FRNRAP. This CDR3 contains 15 residues. Trimming shortened V by 4 bases and J by 2 bases, and 14 bases separated the two germline ends. The CDR3 nucleotides read TGTGCTAGTGGTTCGCCCGGGACACACAACTATGGCTACACCTTC. Translating gives CASGSPGTHNYGYTF.

The chain combines TRBV13 with TRBJ1-1; perhaps TRBD1 as D (6 bases). This CDR3 is built from 12 residues. The V end lost 5 bases, the J end lost 7 bases, and 11 bases lay between the germline ends. Germline V gene sequence: CDR1 PRHDT, CDR2 FYEKMQ (reference sequence). CDR3 DNA sequence: TGTGCCAGCAGCCCCAGGGGATTTGAAGCTTTCTTT. Its protein is CASSPRGFEAFF.

This rearrangement joins TRBV7-6 to TRBJ2-5; 10 bases match TRBD2. The length of the CDR3 is 18 residues. From germline, CDR1 is SGHVS and CDR2 FNYEAQ. Trimming took 5 bases from V and 4 from J; bases not matched to a gene: 16. The CDR3 loop is CASSAPVEAGGLRETQYF. Written as DNA, the CDR3 is TGTGCCAGCAGCGCGCCCGTCGAAGCGGGGGGGCTTAGAGAGACCCAGTACTTC.

This clone was recorded a few times. The chain joins TRBV7-9 to TRBJ2-3; possible D gene TRBD1, 6 bases. From germline, CDR1 is SEHNR and CDR2 FQNEAQ (reference sequence). This CDR3 is 15 amino acids long. V shed 5 bases and J shed 1 base, with 13 bases lying between them. In nucleotides, the CDR3 is TGTGCCAGCAGCCTCTCACAGGGTCGCACAGATACGCAGTATTTT. Protein: CASSLSQGRTDTQYF.

V usage is TRBV9 and J usage is TRBJ1-4; the match to TRBD1 covers 11 bases. Germline V gives CDR1 SGDLS, CDR2 YYNGEE. V dropped 0 bases and J dropped 5; count of bases not matched to a gene: 0. The CDR3 consists of 15 residues. This CDR3 reads CASSVGTGGNEKLFF. The CDR3 bases are TGTGCCAGCAGCGTAGGGACAGGGGGCAATGAAAAACTGTTTTTT.

This clone was found once. The chain recombines TRBV28 with TRBJ2-5; D gene uncertain. Looked up from germline, CDR1 is MDHEN and CDR2 is SYDVKM. The V and J ends lost 2 bases and 5 bases respectively, with 15 bases between them. The CDR3 sequence is 15 residues long. Written as DNA, the CDR3 is TGTGCCAGCAGTTTAAGTAACTCTTTCGTGGAGACCCAGTACTTC. This encodes CASSLSNSFVETQYF.